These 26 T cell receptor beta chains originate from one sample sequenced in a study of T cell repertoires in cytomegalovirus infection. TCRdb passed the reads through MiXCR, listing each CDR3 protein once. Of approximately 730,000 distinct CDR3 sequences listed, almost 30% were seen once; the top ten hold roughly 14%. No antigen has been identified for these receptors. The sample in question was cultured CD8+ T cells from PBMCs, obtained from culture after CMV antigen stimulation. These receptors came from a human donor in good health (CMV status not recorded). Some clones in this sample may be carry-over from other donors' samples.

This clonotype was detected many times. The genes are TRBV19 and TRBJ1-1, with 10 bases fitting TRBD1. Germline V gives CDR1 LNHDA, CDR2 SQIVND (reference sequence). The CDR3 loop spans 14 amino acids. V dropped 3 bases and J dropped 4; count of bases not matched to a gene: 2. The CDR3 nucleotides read TGTGCCAGTAGTATGTGGACAGGGGGCACTGAAGCTTTCTTT. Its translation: CASSMWTGGTEAFF.

The CDR3 spells CASSYYWTRMNTEAFF. CDR3 nucleotides: TGTGCCAGCAGTTACTATTGGACACGCATGAACACTGAAGCTTTCTTT. The V call is TRBV6-5, the J call TRBJ1-1; D is perhaps TRBD1 (5 bases). The CDR3 is made up of 16 amino acids. Per the germline V gene, CDR1 is MNHEY and CDR2 is SVGAGI. V gave up 1 base and J gave up 0 bases, with 12 bases separating them.

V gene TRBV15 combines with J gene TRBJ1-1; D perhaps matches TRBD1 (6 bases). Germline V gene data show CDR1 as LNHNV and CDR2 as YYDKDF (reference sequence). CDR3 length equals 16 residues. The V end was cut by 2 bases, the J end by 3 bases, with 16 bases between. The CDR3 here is CATSRHPRGADTEAFF. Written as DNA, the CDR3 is TGTGCCACCAGCAGACATCCCAGGGGAGCGGACACTGAAGCTTTCTTT.

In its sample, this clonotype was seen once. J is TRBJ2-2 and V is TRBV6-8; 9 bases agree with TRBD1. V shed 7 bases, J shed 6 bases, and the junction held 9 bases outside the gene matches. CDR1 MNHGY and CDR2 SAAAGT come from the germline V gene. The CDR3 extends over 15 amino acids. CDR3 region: CASILRTGAPGELFF. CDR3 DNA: TGTGCCAGCATTCTGAGGACAGGGGCCCCCGGGGAGCTGTTTTTT.

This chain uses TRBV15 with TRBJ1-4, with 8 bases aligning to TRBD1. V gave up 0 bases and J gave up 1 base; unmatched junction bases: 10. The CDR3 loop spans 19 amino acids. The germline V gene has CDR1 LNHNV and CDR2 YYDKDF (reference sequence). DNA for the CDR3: TGTGCCACCAGCAGAGAAACGACAGGGGTACTAATAACTAATGAAAAACTGTTTTTT. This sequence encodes CATSRETTGVLITNEKLFF.

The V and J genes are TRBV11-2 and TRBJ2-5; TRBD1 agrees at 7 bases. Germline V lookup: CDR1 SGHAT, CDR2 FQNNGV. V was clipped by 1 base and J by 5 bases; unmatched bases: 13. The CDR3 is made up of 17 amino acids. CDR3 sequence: CASSLGGLGGLGETQYF. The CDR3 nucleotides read TGTGCCAGCAGCTTAGGGGGGCTAGGGGGCTTGGGGGAGACCCAGTACTTC.

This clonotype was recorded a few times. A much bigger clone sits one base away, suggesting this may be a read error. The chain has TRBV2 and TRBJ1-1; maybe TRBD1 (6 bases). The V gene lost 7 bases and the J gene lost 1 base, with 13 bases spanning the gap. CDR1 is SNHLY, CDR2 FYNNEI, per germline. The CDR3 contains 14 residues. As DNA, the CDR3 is TGTGCCAGCACCCCCGGGGGGGCGAACACTGAAGCTTTCTTT. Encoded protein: CASTPGGANTEAFF. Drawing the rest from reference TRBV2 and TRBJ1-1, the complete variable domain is EPEVTQTPSHQVTQMGQEVILRCVPISNHLYFYWYRQILGQKVEFLVSFYNNEISEKSEIFDDQFSVERPDGSNFTLKIRSTKLEDSAMYFCASTPGGANTEAFFGQGTRLTVV.

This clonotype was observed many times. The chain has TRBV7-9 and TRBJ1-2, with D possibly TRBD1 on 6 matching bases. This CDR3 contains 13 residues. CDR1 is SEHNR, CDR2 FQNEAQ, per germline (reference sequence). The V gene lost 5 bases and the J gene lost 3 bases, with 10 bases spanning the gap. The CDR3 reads CASSADSYYGYTF. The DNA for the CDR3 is TGTGCCAGCAGCGCGGACAGTTACTATGGCTACACCTTC.

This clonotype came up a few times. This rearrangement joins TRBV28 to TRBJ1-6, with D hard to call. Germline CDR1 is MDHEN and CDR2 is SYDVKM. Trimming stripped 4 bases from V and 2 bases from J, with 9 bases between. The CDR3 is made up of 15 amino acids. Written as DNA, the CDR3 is TGTGCCAGCAGTTACGGGCGCCCCTATAATTCACCCCTCCACTTT. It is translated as CASSYGRPYNSPLHF.

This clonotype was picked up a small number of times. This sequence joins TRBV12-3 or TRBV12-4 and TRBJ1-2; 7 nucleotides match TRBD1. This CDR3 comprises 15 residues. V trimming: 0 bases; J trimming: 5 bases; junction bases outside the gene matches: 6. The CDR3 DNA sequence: TGTGCCAGCAGTTTAGCGTCGGCAGGGGGATATGGCTACACCTTC. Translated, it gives CASSLASAGGYGYTF.

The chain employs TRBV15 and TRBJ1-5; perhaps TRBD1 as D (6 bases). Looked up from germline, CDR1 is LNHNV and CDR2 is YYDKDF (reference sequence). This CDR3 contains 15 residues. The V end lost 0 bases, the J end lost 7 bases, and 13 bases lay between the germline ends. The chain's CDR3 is CATSRDRGQAQPQHF. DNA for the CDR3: TGTGCCACCAGCAGAGATCGGGGGCAGGCCCAGCCCCAGCATTTT.

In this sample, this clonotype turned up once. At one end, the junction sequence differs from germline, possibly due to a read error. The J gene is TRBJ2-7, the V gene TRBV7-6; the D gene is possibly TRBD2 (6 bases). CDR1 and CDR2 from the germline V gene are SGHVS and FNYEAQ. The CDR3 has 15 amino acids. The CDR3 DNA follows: TGTGTCAGCAGCCCCGGGGGTAGCAGCCTCTACGAGCAGTACTTC. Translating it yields CVSSPGGSSLYEQYF.

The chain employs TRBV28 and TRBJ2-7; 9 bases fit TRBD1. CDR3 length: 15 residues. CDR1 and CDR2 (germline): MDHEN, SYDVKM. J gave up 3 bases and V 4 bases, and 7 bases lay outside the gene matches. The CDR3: CASSYRGPRRYEQYF. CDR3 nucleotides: TGTGCCAGCAGTTACAGGGGGCCCCGCCGCTACGAGCAGTACTTC.

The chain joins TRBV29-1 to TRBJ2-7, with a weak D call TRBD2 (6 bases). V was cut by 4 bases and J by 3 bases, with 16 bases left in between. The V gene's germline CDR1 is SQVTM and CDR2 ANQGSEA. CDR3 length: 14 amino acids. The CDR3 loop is CSVVGQEGIYEQYF. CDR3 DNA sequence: TGCAGCGTTGTAGGCCAGGAGGGGATCTACGAGCAGTACTTC.

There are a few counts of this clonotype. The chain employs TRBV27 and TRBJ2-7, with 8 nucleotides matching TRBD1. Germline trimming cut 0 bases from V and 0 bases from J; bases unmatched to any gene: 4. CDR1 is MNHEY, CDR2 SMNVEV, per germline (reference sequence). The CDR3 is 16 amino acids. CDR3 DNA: TGTGCCAGCAGTTTATCGGGGACAGGTCCCTCCTACGAGCAGTACTTC. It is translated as CASSLSGTGPSYEQYF.

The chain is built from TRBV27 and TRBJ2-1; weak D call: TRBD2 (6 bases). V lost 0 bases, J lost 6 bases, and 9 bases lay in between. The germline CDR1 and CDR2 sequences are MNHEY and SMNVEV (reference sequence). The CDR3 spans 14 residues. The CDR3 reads CASSLSGTPNEQFF. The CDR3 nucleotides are TGTGCCAGCAGTTTATCCGGGACTCCCAATGAGCAGTTCTTC.

The CDR3 bases are TGTGCCAGCATTCTCCAGGGGTTTGACCCATGGGACACCGGGGAGCTGTTTTTT. This sequence encodes CASILQGFDPWDTGELFF. The chain carries TRBV12-3 or TRBV12-4 and TRBJ2-2, with a tentative D call TRBD1 (6 bases). The CDR3 extends over 18 amino acids. Trimming left V 7 bases short and J 3 bases short, with 24 bases between.

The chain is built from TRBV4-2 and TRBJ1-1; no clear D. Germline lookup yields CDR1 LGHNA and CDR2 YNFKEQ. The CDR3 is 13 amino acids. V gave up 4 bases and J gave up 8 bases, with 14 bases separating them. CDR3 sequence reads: CASSLPGVQEAFF. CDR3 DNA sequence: TGTGCCAGCAGCCTACCCGGCGTGCAAGAAGCTTTCTTT.

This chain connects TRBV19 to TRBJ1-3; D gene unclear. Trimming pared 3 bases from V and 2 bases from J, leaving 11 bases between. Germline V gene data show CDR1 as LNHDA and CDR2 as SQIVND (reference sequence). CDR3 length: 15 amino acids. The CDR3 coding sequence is TGTGCCAGTAGTATCGCTTCTACGGCTGGAAACACCATATATTTT. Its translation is CASSIASTAGNTIYF.

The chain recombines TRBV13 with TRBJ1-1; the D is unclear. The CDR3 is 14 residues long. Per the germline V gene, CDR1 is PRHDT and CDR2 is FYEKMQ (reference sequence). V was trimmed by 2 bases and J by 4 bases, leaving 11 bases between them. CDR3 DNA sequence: TGTGCCAGCAGCTTAATTTCCGAGAGCACTGAAGCTTTCTTT. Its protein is CASSLISESTEAFF.

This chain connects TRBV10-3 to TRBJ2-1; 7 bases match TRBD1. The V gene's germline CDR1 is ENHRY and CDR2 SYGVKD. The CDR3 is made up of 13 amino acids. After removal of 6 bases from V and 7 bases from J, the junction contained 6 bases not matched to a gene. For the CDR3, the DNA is TGTGCCATCAGGTACGACAGGGATAATGAGCAGTTCTTC. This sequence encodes CAIRYDRDNEQFF.

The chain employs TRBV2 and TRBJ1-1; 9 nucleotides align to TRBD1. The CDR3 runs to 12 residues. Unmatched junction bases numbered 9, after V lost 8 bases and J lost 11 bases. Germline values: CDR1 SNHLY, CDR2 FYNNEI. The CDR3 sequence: CASGQGRGAAFF. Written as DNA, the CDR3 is TGTGCCAGCGGACAGGGGCGAGGAGCGGCTTTCTTT.

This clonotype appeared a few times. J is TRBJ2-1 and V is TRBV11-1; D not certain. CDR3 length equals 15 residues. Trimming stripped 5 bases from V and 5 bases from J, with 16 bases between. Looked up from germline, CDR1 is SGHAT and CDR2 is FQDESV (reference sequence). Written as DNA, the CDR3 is TGTGCCAGCAGCGAAAACTTAGTGGCACACAATGAGCAGTTCTTC. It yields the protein CASSENLVAHNEQFF.

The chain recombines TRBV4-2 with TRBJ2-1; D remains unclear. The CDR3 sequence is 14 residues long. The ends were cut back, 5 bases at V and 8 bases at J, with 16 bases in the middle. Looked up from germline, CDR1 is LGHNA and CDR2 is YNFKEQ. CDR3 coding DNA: TGTGCCAGCAGCAGGCGGATTAATTCCGATGAGCAGTTCTTC. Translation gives CASSRRINSDEQFF.

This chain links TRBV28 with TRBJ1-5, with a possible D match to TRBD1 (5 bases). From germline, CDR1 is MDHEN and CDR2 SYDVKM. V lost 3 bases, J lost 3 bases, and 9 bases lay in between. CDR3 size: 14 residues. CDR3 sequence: CASSFAGYNQPQHF. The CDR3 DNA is TGTGCCAGCAGTTTTGCAGGGTACAATCAGCCCCAGCATTTT.

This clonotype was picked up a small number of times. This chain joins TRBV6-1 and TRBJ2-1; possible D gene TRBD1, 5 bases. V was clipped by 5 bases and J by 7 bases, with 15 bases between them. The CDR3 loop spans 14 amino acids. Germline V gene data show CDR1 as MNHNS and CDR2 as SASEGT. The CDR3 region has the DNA TGTGCCAGCAGTTCCTATTTCGGACATAATGAGCAGTTCTTC. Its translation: CASSSYFGHNEQFF.